The rows below give T cell receptor beta chains drawn from one sample of a study of cytomegalovirus exposure and HLA in healthy donors. Produced via immunoSEQ multiplex PCR; TCRdb's table is partial and in-frame only. The sample lists roughly 150,000 clones, about 80% occurring once. Sequencing was done on a sample of PBMCs. All receptors come from a woman between 40 and 50 years old in good health and CMV-seronegative. Each CDR3 is given with its conserved first and last residue. Each record gives: V gene, D gene, J gene, clone size, CDR3 length, CDR3 DNA, CDR3 protein. A D gene is named only where the DNA matches it firmly. Clone sizes are given selectively: once, few, many, or a class where the clone is expanded.

V gene: TRBV6-5; D gene: TRBD1; J gene: TRBJ1-2; clone size: few; CDR3 length: 14; CDR3 DNA: TGTGCCAGCAGTTCAGGGGGATGGAACTATGGCTACACCTTC; CDR3 protein: CASSSGGWNYGYTF
V gene: TRBV12-5; D gene: -; J gene: TRBJ2-1; clone size: -; CDR3 length: 13; CDR3 DNA: TGTGCTAGTGGGGCGGCCCTTTACAATGAGCAGTTCTTC; CDR3 protein: CASGAALYNEQFF
V gene: TRBV30; D gene: -; J gene: TRBJ1-3; clone size: -; CDR3 length: 12; CDR3 DNA: TGTGCCTGGAGCGCGGGGGGAAACACCATATATTTT; CDR3 protein: CAWSAGGNTIYF
V gene: TRBV5-1; D gene: TRBD1; J gene: TRBJ2-2; clone size: -; CDR3 length: 13; CDR3 DNA: TGCGCCAGCAGCGACAGGGGAGTAGGGGAGCTGTTTTTT; CDR3 protein: CASSDRGVGELFF
V gene: TRBV5-1; D gene: -; J gene: TRBJ1-1; clone size: once; CDR3 length: 15; CDR3 DNA: TGCGCCAGCAGCTTTGGAGGCTCGTCCATTACTGAAGCTTTCTTT; CDR3 protein: CASSFGGSSITEAFF
V gene: TRBV2; D gene: -; J gene: TRBJ2-7; clone size: once; CDR3 length: 13; CDR3 DNA: TGTGCCAGCAGTGTAGAGGCTCTCCACGAGCAGTACTTC; CDR3 protein: CASSVEALHEQYF
V gene: TRBV28; D gene: TRBD1; J gene: TRBJ2-2; clone size: -; CDR3 length: 14; CDR3 DNA: TGTGCCAGCATGCCGGACAGGGACGTCGGGGAGCTGTTTTTT; CDR3 protein: CASMPDRDVGELFF
V gene: TRBV6-1; D gene: -; J gene: TRBJ2-7; clone size: -; CDR3 length: 14; CDR3 DNA: TGTGCCAGCAGTGACGACTGGGGGGCCTACGAGCAGTACTTC; CDR3 protein: CASSDDWGAYEQYF
V gene: TRBV7-2; D gene: -; J gene: TRBJ1-4; clone size: few; CDR3 length: 15; CDR3 DNA: TGTGCCAGCAGCTCCCGGCCAGGGGTTGGGGAAAAACTGTTTTTT; CDR3 protein: CASSSRPGVGEKLFF
V gene: TRBV19; D gene: -; J gene: TRBJ1-2; clone size: -; CDR3 length: 13; CDR3 DNA: TGTGCCAGTAGTATTGGGCAGGGTAATGGCTACACCTTC; CDR3 protein: CASSIGQGNGYTF
V gene: TRBV7-3; D gene: -; J gene: TRBJ2-6; clone size: -; CDR3 length: 15; CDR3 DNA: TGTGCCAGCAGCCCCGGGGTGAGTGGGGCCAACGTCCTGACTTTC; CDR3 protein: CASSPGVSGANVLTF
V gene: TRBV5-1; D gene: -; J gene: TRBJ2-1; clone size: -; CDR3 length: 13; CDR3 DNA: TGCGCCAGCAGCTTGGGCCAGGTAAATGAGCAGTTCTTC; CDR3 protein: CASSLGQVNEQFF
V gene: TRBV5-6; D gene: TRBD2; J gene: TRBJ2-1; clone size: few; CDR3 length: 11; CDR3 DNA: TGTGCCAGCAGCTTCACTAGCGACCAGTTCTTC; CDR3 protein: CASSFTSDQFF
V gene: TRBV30; D gene: -; J gene: TRBJ2-7; clone size: -; CDR3 length: 13; CDR3 DNA: TGTGCCTGGAGTGTAGCCCTCCTCGGCGAGCAGTACTTC; CDR3 protein: CAWSVALLGEQYF
V gene: TRBV10-3; D gene: TRBD1; J gene: TRBJ1-3; clone size: -; CDR3 length: 14; CDR3 DNA: TGTGCCATCAGGTCGACAGGGGATGGAAACACCATATATTTT; CDR3 protein: CAIRSTGDGNTIYF
V gene: TRBV29-1; D gene: TRBD1; J gene: TRBJ2-7; clone size: -; CDR3 length: 11; CDR3 DNA: TGCAGCGGGGGGACAGGGGGGGAGCAGTACTTC; CDR3 protein: CSGGTGGEQYF
V gene: TRBV27; D gene: -; J gene: TRBJ1-2; clone size: -; CDR3 length: 13; CDR3 DNA: TGTGCCAGCAGTTTGGTAGGCGGTTATGGCTACACCTTC; CDR3 protein: CASSLVGGYGYTF
V gene: TRBV6-7; D gene: TRBD1; J gene: TRBJ2-1; clone size: few; CDR3 length: 18; CDR3 DNA: TGTGCCAGCAGTTACTCCGGCGGGGCCAGGGGGCAGGTGGAGGAGCAGTTCTTC; CDR3 protein: CASSYSGGARGQVEEQFF
V gene: TRBV5-1; D gene: TRBD2; J gene: TRBJ2-6; clone size: -; CDR3 length: 18; CDR3 DNA: TGCGCCAGCAGCTTGGTCGGGACGGGAGGATCTGGGGCCAACGTCCTGACTTTC; CDR3 protein: CASSLVGTGGSGANVLTF
V gene: TRBV30; D gene: TRBD1; J gene: TRBJ1-2; clone size: -; CDR3 length: 13; CDR3 DNA: TGTGCCTGGAAATCTGAGGCAGGGGGCATTGTCCTTTTC; CDR3 protein: CAWKSEAGGIVLF
V gene: TRBV6-5; D gene: TRBD1; J gene: TRBJ2-7; clone size: -; CDR3 length: 15; CDR3 DNA: TGTGCCAGCAGTTACTCGGGACAGGGGGCCTACGAGCAGTACTTC; CDR3 protein: CASSYSGQGAYEQYF
V gene: TRBV28; D gene: TRBD1; J gene: TRBJ1-1; clone size: -; CDR3 length: 14; CDR3 DNA: TGTGCCAGCACTTCAGGACAGGGTAACACTGAAGCTTTCTTT; CDR3 protein: CASTSGQGNTEAFF
V gene: TRBV5-6; D gene: TRBD1; J gene: TRBJ1-1; clone size: -; CDR3 length: 13; CDR3 DNA: TGTGCCAGCAGCGCGACAGGGGTCACTGAAGCTTTCTTT; CDR3 protein: CASSATGVTEAFF
V gene: TRBV30; D gene: -; J gene: TRBJ2-2; clone size: -; CDR3 length: 15; CDR3 DNA: TGTGCCTGGAGTGTGAGGCCAGCGGGTCGCCAAGAGCTGTTTTTT; CDR3 protein: CAWSVRPAGRQELFF
V gene: TRBV10-3; D gene: -; J gene: TRBJ2-2; clone size: once; CDR3 length: 15; CDR3 DNA: TGTGCCATCTCGTTAGGGAGGACAAACACCGGGGAGCTGTTTTTT; CDR3 protein: CAISLGRTNTGELFF
V gene: TRBV5-1; D gene: -; J gene: TRBJ2-2; clone size: -; CDR3 length: 15; CDR3 DNA: TGCGCCAGCAGCTTGGCGGGAGCAAACACCGGGGAGCTGTTTTTT; CDR3 protein: CASSLAGANTGELFF
V gene: TRBV5-1; D gene: -; J gene: TRBJ1-1; clone size: -; CDR3 length: 15; CDR3 DNA: TGCGCCAGCACCTCCAGGGGTGATGTGAGTACTGAAGCTTTCTTT; CDR3 protein: CASTSRGDVSTEAFF
V gene: TRBV29-1; D gene: TRBD1; J gene: TRBJ2-3; clone size: once; CDR3 length: 14; CDR3 DNA: TGCAGCGTTGCTGGACAGGTACCCACAGATACGCAGTATTTT; CDR3 protein: CSVAGQVPTDTQYF
V gene: TRBV29-1; D gene: TRBD1; J gene: TRBJ1-1; clone size: -; CDR3 length: 19; CDR3 DNA: TGCAGCGTTGGCCCCCTCCTCAGACAGGGGGCAGTTGGGAACACTGAAGCTTTCTTT; CDR3 protein: CSVGPLLRQGAVGNTEAFF
V gene: TRBV7-9; D gene: -; J gene: TRBJ1-4; clone size: -; CDR3 length: 17; CDR3 DNA: TGTGCCAGCAGCTTAGGAGGAATCAGGGCAACTAATGAAAAACTGTTTTTT; CDR3 protein: CASSLGGIRATNEKLFF
V gene: TRBV5-4; D gene: TRBD1; J gene: TRBJ1-1; clone size: -; CDR3 length: 15; CDR3 DNA: TGTGCCAGCAGCAACGACAGGGTTGGGAACACTGAAGCTTTCTTT; CDR3 protein: CASSNDRVGNTEAFF
V gene: TRBV7-7; D gene: TRBD2; J gene: TRBJ2-3; clone size: -; CDR3 length: 17; CDR3 DNA: TGTGCTAGCAGCTTAGGCGTGGGGACTAGCGGATCAGATACGCAGTATTTT; CDR3 protein: CASSLGVGTSGSDTQYF
V gene: TRBV11-2; D gene: -; J gene: TRBJ1-1; clone size: -; CDR3 length: 15; CDR3 DNA: TGTGCCAGCAGCTTAGGGGGGGTGGTAAACACTGAAGCTTTCTTT; CDR3 protein: CASSLGGVVNTEAFF
V gene: TRBV6-1; D gene: TRBD1; J gene: TRBJ1-1; clone size: once; CDR3 length: 15; CDR3 DNA: TGTGCCAGCAGTGGGGACAGGGTGGAGGACACTGAAGCTTTCTTT; CDR3 protein: CASSGDRVEDTEAFF
V gene: TRBV5-1; D gene: -; J gene: TRBJ2-1; clone size: -; CDR3 length: 14; CDR3 DNA: TGCGCCAGCAGCTTGGGTGCAGAATACAATGAGCAGTTCTTC; CDR3 protein: CASSLGAEYNEQFF
V gene: TRBV7-9; D gene: -; J gene: TRBJ1-2; clone size: -; CDR3 length: 13; CDR3 DNA: TGTGCCAGCAGCTTAGTTTTCGACTATGGCTACACCTTC; CDR3 protein: CASSLVFDYGYTF
V gene: TRBV13; D gene: -; J gene: TRBJ2-4; clone size: -; CDR3 length: 14; CDR3 DNA: TGTGCCAGCAGCTCCCCGCAGGATAAAAACATTCAGTACTTC; CDR3 protein: CASSSPQDKNIQYF
V gene: TRBV6-1; D gene: -; J gene: TRBJ2-3; clone size: few; CDR3 length: 15; CDR3 DNA: TGTGCCAGCAGTGTTACCAGCGGGAGCACAGATACGCAGTATTTT; CDR3 protein: CASSVTSGSTDTQYF
V gene: TRBV27; D gene: -; J gene: TRBJ2-2; clone size: -; CDR3 length: 15; CDR3 DNA: TGTGCCAGCAGTTTCCGTTTCGGAGGATCCGGGGAGCTGTTTTTT; CDR3 protein: CASSFRFGGSGELFF
V gene: TRBV29-1; D gene: -; J gene: TRBJ2-2; clone size: -; CDR3 length: 13; CDR3 DNA: TGCAGCGTTGACCCCTCGACAACCGGGGAGCTGTTTTTT; CDR3 protein: CSVDPSTTGELFF
V gene: TRBV11-2; D gene: TRBD2; J gene: TRBJ2-2; clone size: -; CDR3 length: 16; CDR3 DNA: TGTGCCAGCAGCTTCTCGGGAGGCGTACCAACCGGGGAGCTGTTTTTT; CDR3 protein: CASSFSGGVPTGELFF
V gene: TRBV2; D gene: TRBD1; J gene: TRBJ1-1; clone size: -; CDR3 length: 15; CDR3 DNA: TGTGCCAGCAGTGAACCATCGACAGGGGGGACTGAAGCTTTCTTT; CDR3 protein: CASSEPSTGGTEAFF
V gene: TRBV7-3; D gene: -; J gene: TRBJ2-3; clone size: -; CDR3 length: 16; CDR3 DNA: TGTGCCAGCAGTTCTACAGGTGTTGCTGATGGAGATACGCAGTATTTT; CDR3 protein: CASSSTGVADGDTQYF
V gene: TRBV2; D gene: TRBD2; J gene: TRBJ2-3; clone size: -; CDR3 length: 14; CDR3 DNA: TGTGCCACCCGAGGGACTAGCGGGACGGATACGCAGTATTTT; CDR3 protein: CATRGTSGTDTQYF
V gene: TRBV29-1; D gene: TRBD2; J gene: TRBJ2-3; clone size: few; CDR3 length: 15; CDR3 DNA: TGCAGCGTACCGCCGGGGGGAGTTGGCACAGATACGCAGTATTTT; CDR3 protein: CSVPPGGVGTDTQYF
V gene: TRBV29-1; D gene: TRBD2; J gene: TRBJ2-7; clone size: -; CDR3 length: 11; CDR3 DNA: TGCAGCGTTAGCGGGAAATACGAGCAGTACTTC; CDR3 protein: CSVSGKYEQYF
V gene: TRBV30; D gene: -; J gene: TRBJ2-3; clone size: once; CDR3 length: 13; CDR3 DNA: TGTGCCTGGAGTTGGCGGGTCACAGATACGCAGTATTTT; CDR3 protein: CAWSWRVTDTQYF
V gene: TRBV2; D gene: -; J gene: TRBJ2-3; clone size: -; CDR3 length: 15; CDR3 DNA: TGTGCCAGCAGTGAGCCCGGACTGTACACAGATACGCAGTATTTT; CDR3 protein: CASSEPGLYTDTQYF